This T cell receptor beta chain was found in a study of blood T cells in healthy people across ages. The study's findings and limits: The fall in TCR beta diversity per million T cells was roughly linear with age.

Using a J-beta primer mix together with a sample-barcoded 5' primer, a second PCR was run for about 7 to 12 cycles. MiXCR, applied by TCRdb to the 5' RACE reads, yields one record per CDR3 protein. The sample has about 1.4 million distinct CDR3 sequences, almost 60% seen once. This clonotype was picked up a small number of times. Its target is not known. Germline V gene data show CDR1 as SGHTA and CDR2 as FQGNSA. Trimming took off 2 bases at V and 4 bases at J, with 18 bases between the two ends. The CDR3 sequence is 16 residues long. The sequence derives from a man in his late teens or twenties in good health. V usage is TRBV7-2 and J usage is TRBJ2-7; D call uncertain. Sample: blood. CDR3 region: CASSLSLASSMYEQYF. As DNA, the CDR3 is TGTGCCAGCAGCTTAAGCCTGGCATCCAGCATGTACGAGCAGTACTTC.